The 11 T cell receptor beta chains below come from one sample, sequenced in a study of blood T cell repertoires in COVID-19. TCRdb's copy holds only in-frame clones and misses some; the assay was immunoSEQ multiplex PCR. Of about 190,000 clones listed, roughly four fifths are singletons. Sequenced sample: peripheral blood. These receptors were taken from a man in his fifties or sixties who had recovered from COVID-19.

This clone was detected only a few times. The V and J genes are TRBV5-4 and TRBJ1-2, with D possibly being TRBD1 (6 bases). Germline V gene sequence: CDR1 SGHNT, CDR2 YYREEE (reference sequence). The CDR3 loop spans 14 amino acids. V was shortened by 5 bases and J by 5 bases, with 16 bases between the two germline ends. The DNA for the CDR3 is TGTGCCAGCAGGCGGGGGCAGCTGACTTATGGCTACACCTTC. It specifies CASRRGQLTYGYTF.

Here the CDR3 DNA reads TGCAGCGCCACCGGGACAATGAACACTGAAGCTTTCTTT. Its translation is CSATGTMNTEAFF. This chain joins TRBV29-1 and TRBJ1-1, with D possibly being TRBD1 (6 bases). Germline CDR1 reads SQVTM; CDR2 reads ANQGSEA. Trimming removed 7 bases at V and 0 bases at J, with 12 bases between. CDR3 length equals 13 residues.

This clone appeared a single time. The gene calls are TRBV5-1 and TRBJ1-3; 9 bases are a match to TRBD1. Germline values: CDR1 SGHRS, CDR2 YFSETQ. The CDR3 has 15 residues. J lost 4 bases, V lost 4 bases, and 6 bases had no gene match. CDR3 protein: CASSPGQGPGNTIYF. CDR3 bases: TGCGCCAGCAGCCCGGGACAGGGCCCCGGAAACACCATATATTTT.

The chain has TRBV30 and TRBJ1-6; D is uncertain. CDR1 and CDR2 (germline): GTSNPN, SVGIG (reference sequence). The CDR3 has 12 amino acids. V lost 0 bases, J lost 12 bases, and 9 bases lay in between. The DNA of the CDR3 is TGTGCCTGGAGTGTACTATCCGGACCCCTCCACTTT. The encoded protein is CAWSVLSGPLHF.

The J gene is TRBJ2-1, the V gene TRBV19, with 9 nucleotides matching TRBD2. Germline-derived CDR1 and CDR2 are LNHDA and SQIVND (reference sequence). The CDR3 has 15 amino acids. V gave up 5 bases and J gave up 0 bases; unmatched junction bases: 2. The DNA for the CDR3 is TGTGCCAGTAGTTATAGCGGGAGCTCCTACAATGAGCAGTTCTTC. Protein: CASSYSGSSYNEQFF.

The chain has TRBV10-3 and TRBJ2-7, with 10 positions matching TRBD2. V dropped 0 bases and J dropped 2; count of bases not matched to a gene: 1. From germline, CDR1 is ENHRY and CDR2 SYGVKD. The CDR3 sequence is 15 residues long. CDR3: CAISESGLAAYEQYF. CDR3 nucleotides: TGTGCCATCAGTGAGTCAGGACTAGCGGCCTACGAGCAGTACTTC.

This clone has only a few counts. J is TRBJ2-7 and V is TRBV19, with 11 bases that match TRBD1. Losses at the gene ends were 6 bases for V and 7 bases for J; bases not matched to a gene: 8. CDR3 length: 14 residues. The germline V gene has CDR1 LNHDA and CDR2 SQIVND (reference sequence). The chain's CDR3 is CASSPGQGAEEQYF. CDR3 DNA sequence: TGTGCCAGTAGCCCAGGACAGGGGGCGGAGGAGCAGTACTTC. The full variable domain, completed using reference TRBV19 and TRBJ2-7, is DGGITQSPKYLFRKEGQNVTLSCEQNLNHDAMYWYRQDPGQGLRLIYYSQIVNDFQKGDIAEGYSVSREKKESFPLTVTSAQKNPTAFYLCASSPGQGAEEQYFGPGTRLTVT.

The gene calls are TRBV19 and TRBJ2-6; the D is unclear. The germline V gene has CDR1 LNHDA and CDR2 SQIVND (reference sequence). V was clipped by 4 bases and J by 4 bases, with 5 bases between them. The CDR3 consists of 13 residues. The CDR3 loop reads CASSKTGANVLTF. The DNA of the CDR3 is TGTGCCAGTAGTAAAACAGGGGCCAACGTCCTGACTTTC.

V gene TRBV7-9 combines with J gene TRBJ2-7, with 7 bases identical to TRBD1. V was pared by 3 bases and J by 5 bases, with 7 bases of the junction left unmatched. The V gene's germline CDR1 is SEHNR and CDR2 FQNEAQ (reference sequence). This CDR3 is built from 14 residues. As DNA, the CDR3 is TGTGCCAGCAGCTTGGCAGGGGGTATAAACGAGCAGTACTTC. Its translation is CASSLAGGINEQYF.

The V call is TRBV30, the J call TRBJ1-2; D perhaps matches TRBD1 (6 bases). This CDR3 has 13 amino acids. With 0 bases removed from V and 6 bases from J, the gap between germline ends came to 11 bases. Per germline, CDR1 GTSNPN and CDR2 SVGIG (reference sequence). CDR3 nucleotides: TGTGCCTGGAGTGTAGACAGGTACGATGGCTACACCTTC. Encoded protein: CAWSVDRYDGYTF.

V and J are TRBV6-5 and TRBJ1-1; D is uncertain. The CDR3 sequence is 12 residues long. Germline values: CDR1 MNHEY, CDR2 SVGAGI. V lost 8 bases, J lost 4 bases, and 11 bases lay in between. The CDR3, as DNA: TGTGCCAGCCACGACCCGGGCACTGAAGCTTTCTTT. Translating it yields CASHDPGTEAFF.